This T cell receptor beta chain was found in a study of CD8 T cells in Susac syndrome. This clonotype has just one count. About 0.5 to 1 ug RNA was reverse transcribed with random hexamers. The TCR beta CDR3 was amplified by immunoSEQ multiplex PCR across 54 Vbeta, 13 Jbeta. MiXCR, run by TCRdb on the immunoSEQ multiplex PCR reads, gives a single entry per CDR3 protein. The sample includes under 550,000 distinct CDR3 sequences, approximately 85% seen only once; the top ten take under 0.15%. Peripheral blood CD8+ and CD4+ T cells were profiled by TCR beta sequencing. Negative isolation yielded CD8+ and CD4+ T cells; FACS enriched TEMRA cells. The sequence was obtained from a human donor with multiple sclerosis. The sample consisted of CD8+ T cells from PBMCs.

The CDR3 spells CSARDWGEKNTEAFF. CDR3 coding DNA: TGCAGTGCTAGAGATTGGGGAGAAAAGAACACTGAAGCTTTCTTT. The chain employs TRBV20-1 and TRBJ1-1, with D uncertain. In germline, CDR1 is DFQATT, CDR2 SNEGSKA (reference sequence). Trimming took off 0 bases at V and 1 base at J, with 12 bases between the two ends. CDR3 length: 15 amino acids.